These 24 T cell receptor beta chains came from one sample sequenced in a study of CD8 T cells in Susac syndrome. Reverse transcription used roughly 0.5 to 1 ug RNA and random hexamers. TCRdb reanalysed the immunoSEQ multiplex PCR reads using MiXCR and keeps one entry per CDR3 protein. This table holds approximately 270,000 distinct CDR3 sequences, approximately 92% found once. Sample: CD4+ T cells from PBMCs. These receptor sequences come from a human donor with multiple sclerosis.

This chain links TRBV7-9 with TRBJ1-1, with 7 bases that match TRBD1. Trimming at V came to 5 bases and at J to 4 bases, leaving 4 bases not matched to a gene. This CDR3 has 13 amino acids. The germline gives CDR1 SEHNR, CDR2 FQNEAQ (reference sequence). The CDR3 here is CASSGTGATEAFF. CDR3 nucleotide sequence: TGTGCCAGCAGCGGAACAGGGGCCACTGAAGCTTTCTTT.

The rearrangement joins TRBV6-1 to TRBJ1-6, with 9 bases aligning to TRBD1. Germline V gives CDR1 MNHNS, CDR2 SASEGT. The CDR3 runs 14 residues. The junction had 3 bases not matched to a gene; V was cut back by 5 bases and J by 7 bases. CDR3 coding DNA: TGTGCCAGCAGTATAGGGACAGGGAATTCACCCCTCCACTTT. Translating it yields CASSIGTGNSPLHF.

The J gene is TRBJ2-1, the V gene TRBV24-1; TRBD2 matches 8 bases. Per germline, CDR1 KGHDR and CDR2 SFDVKD. The CDR3 extends over 16 amino acids. V was pared by 4 bases and J by 6 bases, with 10 bases of the junction left unmatched. The CDR3 DNA is TGTGCCACCAGTGACCCTGGAGTAGCGGGGCCCAATGAGCAGTTCTTC. Translation gives CATSDPGVAGPNEQFF.

V gene TRBV6-6 combines with J gene TRBJ2-7; 9 bases agree with TRBD1. This CDR3 has 13 residues. The junction had 1 base not matched to a gene; V was cut back by 6 bases and J by 1 base. Germline V gene sequence: CDR1 MNHNY, CDR2 SVGAGI (reference sequence). The CDR3 bases are TGTGCCAGCAGGGGGACAGGGTCCTACGAGCAGTACTTC. Translation gives CASRGTGSYEQYF.

V and J are TRBV13 and TRBJ1-2; D might be TRBD1 (5 bases). The germline CDR1 and CDR2 sequences are PRHDT and FYEKMQ (reference sequence). Trimming took 5 bases from V and 3 from J, leaving 16 bases between them. The CDR3 totals 15 residues. The chain's CDR3 is CASSPIARDHYGYTF. CDR3 DNA: TGTGCCAGCAGCCCCATCGCTCGGGACCACTATGGCTACACCTTC. Variable domain in full (rest from reference TRBV13 and TRBJ1-2): AAGVIQSPRHLIKEKRETATLKCYPIPRHDTVYWYQQGPGQDPQFLISFYEKMQSDKGSIPDRFSAQQFSDYHSELNMSSLELGDSALYFCASSPIARDHYGYTFGSGTRLTVV.

The V and J genes are TRBV6-1 and TRBJ1-5; D gene uncertain. The germline gives CDR1 MNHNS, CDR2 SASEGT. This CDR3 is built from 18 residues. Deletions cut 8 bases from V and 0 bases from J, with 23 bases between. The CDR3 nucleotides are TGTGCCAGCGCCACCCTGAGTGGTTTCAGCTATAGCAATCAGCCCCAGCATTTT. It yields the protein CASATLSGFSYSNQPQHF.

The J gene is TRBJ2-4, the V gene TRBV10-3, with a possible D match to TRBD2 (5 bases). The germline V gene has CDR1 ENHRY and CDR2 SYGVKD. With 4 bases removed from V and 5 bases from J, the gap between germline ends came to 12 bases. The CDR3 covers 14 residues. CDR3 protein: CAISVEGPENIQYF. Here the CDR3 DNA reads TGTGCCATCAGTGTCGAGGGCCCCGAAAACATTCAGTACTTC.

V is TRBV12-3 or TRBV12-4 and J is TRBJ2-1, with 16 bases fitting TRBD2. There are 18 residues in the CDR3. The J segment lost 8 bases and the V segment lost 2 bases, leaving 9 bases of the junction unmatched. The CDR3 nucleotides read TGTGCCAGCAGTTTACTAACGGGACTAGCGGGGGGGGTCGATGAGCAGTTCTTC. As protein: CASSLLTGLAGGVDEQFF.

The chain employs TRBV29-1 and TRBJ2-1; 12 bases line up with TRBD2. The CDR3 extends over 14 amino acids. The V segment lost 5 bases and the J segment 4 bases; nucleotides outside the gene matches: 3. The germline V gene has CDR1 SQVTM and CDR2 ANQGSEA. The CDR3 DNA reads TGCAGCGTTTACGGGACTAGCGGGTACAATGAGCAGTTCTTC. It translates to CSVYGTSGYNEQFF.

This chain uses TRBV11-3 with TRBJ1-3; D gene ambiguous. Germline lookup yields CDR1 SGHNT and CDR2 YENEEA. The CDR3 has 13 amino acids. The ends were cut back, 3 bases at V and 8 bases at J, with 11 bases in the middle. CDR3 coding DNA: TGTGCCAGCAGCTTCACCCCGGCCCACACCATATATTTT. Amino acids: CASSFTPAHTIYF.

The CDR3 DNA reads TGTGCCAGTAGTCCCCGCCTTGTGAGTGGCTACACCTTC. Its protein is CASSPRLVSGYTF. V gene TRBV19 combines with J gene TRBJ1-2; D ambiguous. The V gene lost 5 bases and the J gene lost 7 bases, with 14 bases spanning the gap. Germline V gene sequence: CDR1 LNHDA, CDR2 SQIVND (reference sequence). The CDR3 has 13 amino acids.

CDR3 loop: CASNGGRSNEKLFF. CDR3 DNA sequence: TGTGCCAGCAACGGGGGGCGGTCTAATGAAAAACTGTTTTTT. The chain joins TRBV2 to TRBJ1-4, with D maybe TRBD1 (6 bases). The CDR3 has 14 residues. The germline V and J ends were trimmed by 7 bases and 3 bases, with 12 bases remaining between them. The germline V gene encodes CDR1 SNHLY and CDR2 FYNNEI.

V usage is TRBV15 and J usage is TRBJ2-2, with TRBD2 identical over 8 bases. V lost 3 bases, J lost 2 bases, and 11 bases stayed unmatched. The V gene's germline CDR1 is LNHNV and CDR2 YYDKDF (reference sequence). The CDR3 sequence is 18 residues long. DNA for the CDR3: TGTGCCACCAGCAGGGACCGTAGCGGGACGTCCAACACCGGGGAGCTGTTTTTT. This codes for CATSRDRSGTSNTGELFF. Full variable domain (missing parts from reference TRBV15 and TRBJ2-2): DAMVIQNPRYQVTQFGKPVTLSCSQTLNHNVMYWYQQKSSQAPKLLFHYYDKDFNNEADTPDNFQSRRPNTSFCFLDIRSPGLGDTAMYLCATSRDRSGTSNTGELFFGEGSRLTVL.

The V and J genes are TRBV15 and TRBJ1-5; 8 bases map to TRBD1. The trim removed 3 bases at V and 5 bases at J, leaving 6 bases unmatched. Germline CDR1 is LNHNV and CDR2 is YYDKDF (reference sequence). This CDR3 has 15 residues. The CDR3 is CATSSLTGAHQPQHF. The CDR3 DNA sequence: TGTGCCACCAGCAGCCTGACAGGGGCACATCAGCCCCAGCATTTT. The full variable domain, completed using reference TRBV15 and TRBJ1-5, is DAMVIQNPRYQVTQFGKPVTLSCSQTLNHNVMYWYQQKSSQAPKLLFHYYDKDFNNEADTPDNFQSRRPNTSFCFLDIRSPGLGDTAMYLCATSSLTGAHQPQHFGDGTRLSIL.

J is TRBJ2-5 and V is TRBV20-1; the match to TRBD1 covers 10 bases. The CDR3 consists of 14 residues. Germline V gene sequence: CDR1 DFQATT, CDR2 SNEGSKA (reference sequence). The V and J ends lost 3 bases and 4 bases, in that order; junction bases with no gene match: 5. The CDR3 region has the DNA TGCAGTGCTAGCGGGACAGGGGAAGGAGAGACCCAGTACTTC. This encodes CSASGTGEGETQYF.

The chain joins TRBV7-9 to TRBJ2-3; a weak D match, TRBD2 (5 bases). Germline loops: CDR1 SEHNR, CDR2 FQNEAQ (reference sequence). The CDR3 totals 13 residues. V lost 7 bases, J lost 4 bases, and 12 bases lay in between. CDR3 coding DNA: TGTGCCAGCAATTCGGGATTCGCAGATACGCAGTATTTT. Its protein product is CASNSGFADTQYF.

The chain employs TRBV20-1 and TRBJ2-7, with 8 bases identical to TRBD1. The V gene's germline CDR1 is DFQATT and CDR2 SNEGSKA (reference sequence). The CDR3 is 14 amino acids. V lost 3 bases to trimming and J lost 7 bases; unmatched junction nucleotides: 11. CDR3 sequence: CSASSWQGAREQYF. For the CDR3, the DNA is TGCAGTGCTAGCTCTTGGCAGGGGGCGAGGGAGCAGTACTTC.

This chain links TRBV12-3 or TRBV12-4 with TRBJ1-6; TRBD1 might be the D (5 bases). The CDR3 length is 13 residues. The germline V and J ends were trimmed by 6 bases and 7 bases, with 10 bases remaining between them. The CDR3 loop reads CASSRDLNSPLHF. CDR3 bases: TGTGCCAGCAGCCGGGACTTAAATTCACCCCTCCACTTT.

The sample holds a few counts of this clonotype. The chain uses TRBV9 and TRBJ2-3; D call uncertain. V lost 4 bases, J lost 2 bases, and 5 bases lay in between. CDR1 and CDR2 (germline): SGDLS, YYNGEE. The CDR3 extends over 12 amino acids. The CDR3 DNA is TGTGCCAGCAGCCTTATCACAGATACGCAGTATTTT. As protein: CASSLITDTQYF. The complete variable domain, with remaining parts taken from reference TRBV9 and TRBJ2-3, reads DSGVTQTPKHLITATGQRVTLRCSPRSGDLSVYWYQQSLDQGLQFLIQYYNGEERAKGNILERFSAQQFPDLHSELNLSSLELGDSALYFCASSLITDTQYFGPGTRLTVL.

The rearrangement joins TRBV6-5 to TRBJ1-4; D is unclear. From germline, CDR1 is MNHEY and CDR2 SVGAGI. The V end lost 5 bases, the J end lost 11 bases, and 9 bases lay between the germline ends. The CDR3 consists of 11 residues. CDR3 coding DNA: TGTGCCAGCAGTGGCGGGTGGAAACTGTTTTTT. As protein: CASSGGWKLFF.

This chain connects TRBV3-1 to TRBJ2-3, with unresolved D. V lost 6 bases, J lost 5 bases, and 12 bases lay in between. CDR1 LGHDT and CDR2 YNNKEL come from the germline V gene (reference sequence). The length of the CDR3 is 13 residues. CDR3 residues: CASSQSREDTQYF. The CDR3 DNA reads TGTGCCAGCAGTCAAAGTAGGGAAGATACGCAGTATTTT.

This chain uses TRBV6-1 with TRBJ2-5; no clear D. The CDR3 has 15 residues. The ends were cut back, 1 base at V and 5 bases at J, with 14 bases in the middle. The germline V gene encodes CDR1 MNHNS and CDR2 SASEGT. The CDR3 loop is CASSEVWNSWETQYF. The CDR3 region has the DNA TGTGCCAGCAGTGAAGTCTGGAACTCCTGGGAGACCCAGTACTTC.

The chain is built from TRBV29-1 and TRBJ1-2; D unresolved. The V end was cut by 5 bases, the J end by 5 bases, with 15 bases between. This CDR3 comprises 13 residues. Germline V gene lookup returns CDR1 SQVTM and CDR2 ANQGSEA. As DNA, the CDR3 is TGCAGCGTTTGGGTACGGAACCGATATGGCTACACCTTC. Translation gives CSVWVRNRYGYTF.

This sequence joins TRBV6-1 and TRBJ1-3; 8 nucleotides line up with TRBD1. The CDR3 has 18 residues. V was pared by 4 bases and J by 0 bases, with 11 bases of the junction left unmatched. Looked up from germline, CDR1 is MNHNS and CDR2 is SASEGT. The CDR3 DNA reads as TGTGCCAGCAGTGCGTACCCCGGGACAGGCCGCTCTGGAAACACCATATATTTT. Translated: CASSAYPGTGRSGNTIYF.